This T cell receptor (beta chain) was obtained from a study of technical replicates of blood from a few donors. CDR1 is LGHNT and CDR2 is FRNRAP in the germline V gene. CDR3 size: 14 residues. V lost 2 bases and J 0 bases, leaving 7 bases between the germline ends. The assay was immunoSEQ multiplex PCR, and TCRdb's table has in-frame clones only and misses some. The table records around 72,000 clones, 91% of them present only once. The sample was PBMCs. This sequence originates from a human donor in good health. Some clones in this sample may be carry-over from other donors' samples. The chain has TRBV12-5 and TRBJ1-1; D is possibly TRBD1 (5 bases). CDR3 in DNA: TGTGCTAGTGGTTTGAAACAGGTGAACACTGAAGCTTTCTTT. Protein: CASGLKQVNTEAFF.